This T cell receptor beta chain derives from a study of T cell responses to AZD1222 COVID-19 vaccine. Looking at the study overall: Some second doses came at about 4 weeks and others at about 12 weeks; these were pooled. Study-wide findings and caveats: Donors were largely white British and mainly female; clonal diversity was possibly underestimated.

CDR3 size: 12 residues. Germline V gene sequence: CDR1 SGHAT, CDR2 FQNNGV. Trimming took 5 bases from V and 6 from J, leaving 11 bases between them. The repertoire was sequenced with immunoSEQ multiplex PCR; TCRdb's copy has only in-frame clones and lacks some. The sample includes roughly 140,000 clones, around 91% of them seen just once. Remarks on this clone: The antigen remains unidentified.

This sequence joins TRBV11-2 and TRBJ2-7; maybe TRBD1 (5 bases). The source of this sequence is an adult in good health. Here the sequenced sample was peripheral blood, taken on day 0 of AZD1222 vaccination. CDR3 protein: CASSGQGGEQYF. The CDR3 DNA reads as TGTGCCAGCAGCGGCCAGGGTGGCGAGCAGTACTTC.